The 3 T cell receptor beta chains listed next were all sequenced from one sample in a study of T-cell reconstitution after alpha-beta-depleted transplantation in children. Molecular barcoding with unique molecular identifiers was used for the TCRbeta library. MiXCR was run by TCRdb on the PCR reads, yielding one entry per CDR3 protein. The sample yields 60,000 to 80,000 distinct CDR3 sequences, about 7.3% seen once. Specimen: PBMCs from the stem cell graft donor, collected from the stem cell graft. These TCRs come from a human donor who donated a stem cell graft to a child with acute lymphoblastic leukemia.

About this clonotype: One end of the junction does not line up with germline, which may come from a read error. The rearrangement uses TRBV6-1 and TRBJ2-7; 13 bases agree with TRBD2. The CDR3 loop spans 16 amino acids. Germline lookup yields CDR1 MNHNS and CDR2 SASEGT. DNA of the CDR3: TGTGCCAGGAGTGAATGGACGGGACTAGCGGGAAGCGAGCAGTACTTC. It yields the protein CARSEWTGLAGSEQYF.

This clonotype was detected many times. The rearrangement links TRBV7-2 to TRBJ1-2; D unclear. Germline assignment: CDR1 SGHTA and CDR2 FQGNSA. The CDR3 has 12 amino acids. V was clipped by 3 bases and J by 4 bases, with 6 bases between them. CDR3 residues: CASSLAPYGYTF. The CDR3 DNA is TGTGCCAGCAGCTTGGCCCCCTATGGCTACACCTTC.

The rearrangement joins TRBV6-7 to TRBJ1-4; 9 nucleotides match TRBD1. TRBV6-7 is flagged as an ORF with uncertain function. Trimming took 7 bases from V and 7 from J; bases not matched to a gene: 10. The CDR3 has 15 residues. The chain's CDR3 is CASTPIGTGTEKLFF. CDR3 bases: TGTGCCAGCACACCCATCGGGACAGGGACTGAAAAACTGTTTTTT.